Given below is one T cell receptor (beta chain) in context. Clones were read by immunoSEQ multiplex PCR, and TCRdb kept only the in-frame ones, dropping some. Of over 300,000 clones listed, about four fifths are singletons. V lost 0 bases to trimming and J lost 5 bases; unmatched junction nucleotides: 5. The V gene's germline CDR1 is SGHRS and CDR2 YFSETQ. CDR3 size: 15 residues. This specimen comes from a study of blood T cell repertoires in COVID-19. Study-level information: Samples came from the United States, Italy and Spain, spanning acute and convalescent COVID-19.

The chain has TRBV5-1 and TRBJ2-5, with 9 bases matching TRBD2. This TCR came from a woman in her fifties or sixties with acute or convalescent COVID-19. The source material was peripheral blood. The CDR3 DNA reads as TGCGCCAGCAGCTTGGGCGGGGGGGCCCTGGAGACCCAGTACTTC. Translation: CASSLGGGALETQYF.